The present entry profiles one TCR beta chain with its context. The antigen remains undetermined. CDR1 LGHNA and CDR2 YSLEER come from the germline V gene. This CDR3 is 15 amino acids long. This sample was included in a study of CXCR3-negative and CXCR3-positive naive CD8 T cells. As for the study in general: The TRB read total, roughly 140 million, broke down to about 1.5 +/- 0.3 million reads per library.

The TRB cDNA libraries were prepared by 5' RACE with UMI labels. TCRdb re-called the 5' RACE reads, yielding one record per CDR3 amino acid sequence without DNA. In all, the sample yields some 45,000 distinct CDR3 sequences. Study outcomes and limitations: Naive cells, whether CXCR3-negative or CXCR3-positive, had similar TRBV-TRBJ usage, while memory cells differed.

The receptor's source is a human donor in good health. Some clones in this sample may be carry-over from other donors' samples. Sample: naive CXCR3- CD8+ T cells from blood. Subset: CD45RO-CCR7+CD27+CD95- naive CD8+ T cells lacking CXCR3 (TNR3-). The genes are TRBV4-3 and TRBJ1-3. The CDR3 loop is CASSPSSGSGNTIYF.